This T cell receptor beta chain came from a study of long-term antiretroviral therapy in people with HIV. Study outcomes and limitations: HIV repertoires spanned narrower CDR3 length ranges than controls.

Each participant with HIV received care in the United States. Of note for this clone: What it binds is unknown.

Germline lookup yields CDR1 SGHTA and CDR2 FQGNSA. V dropped 1 base and J dropped 1 base, with 11 bases sitting between them. The CDR3 consists of 15 residues. Version v3.0 of the immunoSEQ assay was performed at survey level. The target of sequencing was 40,000-50,000 T-cell genomes per sample. Data came from immunoSEQ multiplex PCR; TCRdb stores just in-frame clones and leaves some out. This sample has tens of thousands of clones, with around three quarters found just once. This clonotype originated in a woman aged 25-40 years with HIV. This specimen was unsorted PBMCs, taken 2.9 years after starting antiretroviral therapy. The gene calls are TRBV7-2 and TRBJ2-7; a weak D match, TRBD1 (6 bases). The CDR3 DNA reads as TGTGCCAGCAGCTTAGTAGCCACAGGGTCCTACGAGCAGTACGTC. As protein: CASSLVATGSYEQYV.